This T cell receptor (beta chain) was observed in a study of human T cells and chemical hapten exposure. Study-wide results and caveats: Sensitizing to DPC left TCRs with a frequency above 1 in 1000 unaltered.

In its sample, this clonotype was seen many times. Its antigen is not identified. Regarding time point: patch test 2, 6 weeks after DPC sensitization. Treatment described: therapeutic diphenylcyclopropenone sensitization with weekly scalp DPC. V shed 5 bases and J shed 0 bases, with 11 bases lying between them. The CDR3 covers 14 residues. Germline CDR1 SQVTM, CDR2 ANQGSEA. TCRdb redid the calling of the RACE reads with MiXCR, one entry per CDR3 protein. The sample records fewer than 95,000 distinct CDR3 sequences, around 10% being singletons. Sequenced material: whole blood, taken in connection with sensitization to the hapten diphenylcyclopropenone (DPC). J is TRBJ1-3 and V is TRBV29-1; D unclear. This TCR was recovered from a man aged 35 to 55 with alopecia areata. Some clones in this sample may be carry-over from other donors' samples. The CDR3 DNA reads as TGCAGCGTTTGCCGGGAGGGCTCTGGAAACACCATATATTTT. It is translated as CSVCREGSGNTIYF.